Listed here are 30 T cell receptor beta chains from one sample, sequenced in a study of cytotoxic CD8 clonotypes in ibrutinib-treated CLL (dated by TCRdb to about 2021). Taken with the paper, the label for time point translates to: more than 10 months on ibrutinib. The library was made by the immunoSEQ multiplex PCR assay. Drawn from immuneACCESS, this table holds only the in-frame rearrangements with V and J called that TCRdb kept. Clones are partly lost; checked studies trace under half to an unresolved V gene and leave the rest unexplained. In all, the sample holds some 200,000 clones, and about three quarters of those were seen once. The ten biggest clones cover about 6% of the sample. The specimen was PBMCs, collected after 12 months of ibrutinib treatment. Receptors originate from a human donor with chronic lymphocytic leukemia.

This clone appeared a single time. This sequence joins TRBV28 and TRBJ2-7, with D perhaps being TRBD1 or TRBD2 (5 bases each). The V and J ends lost 5 bases and 5 bases respectively, with 22 bases between them. Germline CDR1 reads MDHEN; CDR2 reads SYDVKM. The CDR3 is 16 residues long. DNA of the CDR3: TGTGCCAGCAGTCCCTGGGGAGATATCAGGGCCCACGAGCAGTACTTC. This gives the protein CASSPWGDIRAHEQYF.

This clone has more than one count but fewer than ten. The CDR3 sequence is CASSLGRADEQYF. In nucleotides, the CDR3 is TGTGCCAGCAGCCTCGGGAGGGCCGACGAGCAGTACTTC. The chain is built from TRBV4-2 and TRBJ2-7; 8 nucleotides align to TRBD2. Per germline, CDR1 LGHNA and CDR2 YNFKEQ. After removal of 4 bases from V and 5 bases from J, the junction contained 4 bases not matched to a gene. This CDR3 has 13 amino acids.

The sample holds a few counts of this clone. The V and J genes are TRBV6-1 and TRBJ1-5; no clear D. Trimming took 3 bases from V and 2 from J, leaving 11 bases between them. CDR3 size: 15 residues. CDR1 is MNHNS and CDR2 is SASEGT in the germline V gene. The CDR3 is CASSERTWGNQPQHF. DNA of the CDR3: TGTGCCAGCAGTGAGAGGACGTGGGGCAATCAGCCCCAGCATTTT.

V is TRBV19 and J is TRBJ2-7; 12 bases are a match to TRBD2. The junction had 4 bases not matched to a gene; V was cut back by 4 bases and J by 3 bases. Germline V gene lookup returns CDR1 LNHDA and CDR2 SQIVND (reference sequence). This CDR3 contains 15 residues. In DNA form, the CDR3 reads TGTGCCAGTAGTAGACTAGCGGGAGAGGGCTACGAGCAGTACTTC. Protein: CASSRLAGEGYEQYF.

The rearrangement joins TRBV5-1 to TRBJ2-3; no clear D. Germline V gene lookup returns CDR1 SGHRS and CDR2 YFSETQ. The CDR3 extends over 13 amino acids. The germline V and J ends were trimmed by 9 bases and 1 base, with 12 bases remaining between them. CDR3 coding DNA: TGCGCCACCTCCCTCGCGCGCACAGATACGCAGTATTTT. Translation gives CATSLARTDTQYF. Full variable domain (rest looked up from reference TRBV5-1 and TRBJ2-3): KAGVTQTPRYLIKTRGQQVTLSCSPISGHRSVSWYQQTPGQGLQFLFEYFSETQRNKGNFPGRFSGRQFSNSRSEMNVSTLELGDSALYLCATSLARTDTQYFGPGTRLTVL.

The chain uses TRBV7-6 and TRBJ1-2, with D uncertain. Trimming pared 5 bases from V and 8 bases from J, leaving 15 bases between. The length of the CDR3 is 13 residues. In germline, CDR1 is SGHVS, CDR2 FNYEAQ. The CDR3 nucleotides are TGTGCCAGCAGCCCGACCGGAATAGAGGGCTACACCTTC. Its translation is CASSPTGIEGYTF.

This clone was detected only a few times. This chain connects TRBV7-9 to TRBJ1-2; the D gene is possibly TRBD1 (5 bases). V lost 2 bases to trimming and J lost 7 bases, with 14 bases between them. This CDR3 is built from 14 residues. CDR1 is SEHNR and CDR2 is FQNEAQ in the germline V gene (reference sequence). As DNA, the CDR3 is TGTGCCAGCAGCTTAAGGGACCTAAGCAGTGGCTACACCTTC. This sequence encodes CASSLRDLSSGYTF.

J is TRBJ2-3 and V is TRBV5-1; TRBD1 matches at 7 bases. The CDR3 has 15 amino acids. Germline V CDR1 and CDR2: SGHRS, YFSETQ. V lost 4 bases and J lost 6; bases outside the gene matches: 11. The CDR3 is CASSLPGGPQDTQYF. The CDR3 coding sequence is TGCGCCAGCAGCCTCCCAGGGGGACCGCAGGATACGCAGTATTTT. Filled out from reference TRBV5-1 and TRBJ2-3, the complete variable domain reads KAGVTQTPRYLIKTRGQQVTLSCSPISGHRSVSWYQQTPGQGLQFLFEYFSETQRNKGNFPGRFSGRQFSNSRSEMNVSTLELGDSALYLCASSLPGGPQDTQYFGPGTRLTVL.

This chain connects TRBV5-6 to TRBJ2-2; perhaps TRBD2 as D (6 bases). Trimming left V 3 bases short and J 6 bases short, with 15 bases between. The CDR3 runs 15 residues. Germline V lookup: CDR1 SGHDT, CDR2 YYEEEE. CDR3 in DNA: TGTGCCAGCAGCTCAAAGCGGGTCTCGGCCGGGGAGCTGTTTTTT. As protein: CASSSKRVSAGELFF.

This clone was seen a few times. J is TRBJ1-2 and V is TRBV29-1, with a weak D call TRBD1 (6 bases). Between the trimmed V and J ends, which lost 6 bases and 4 bases, there was a span of 15 bases. The CDR3 runs 13 residues. Germline V lookup: CDR1 SQVTM, CDR2 ANQGSEA. The CDR3 region has the DNA TGCAGCGTCCCTCTGCCAGGGGCCTATGGCTACACCTTC. Residues: CSVPLPGAYGYTF.

This chain links TRBV30 with TRBJ2-2; no definite D call. The CDR3 runs 12 residues. Germline V gene data show CDR1 as GTSNPN and CDR2 as SVGIG (reference sequence). V shed 5 bases and J shed 4 bases, with 8 bases lying between them. The CDR3 region is CAWGQTTGELFF. CDR3 DNA sequence: TGTGCCTGGGGCCAGACCACCGGGGAGCTGTTTTTT.

This clone occurred a few times. V is TRBV30 and J is TRBJ1-2, with D possibly being TRBD1 (5 bases). The V end lost 3 bases, the J end lost 7 bases, and 21 bases lay between the germline ends. Germline-derived CDR1 and CDR2 are GTSNPN and SVGIG (reference sequence). The length of the CDR3 is 15 residues. The CDR3 nucleotides are TGTGCCTGGAGCGTACTGGGACTCACCGGGACTGGCTACACCTTC. Its protein is CAWSVLGLTGTGYTF.

In regard to this clone: A junction end diverges from the germline sequence, so it may reflect a read error. The chain recombines TRBV6-6 with TRBJ2-3; D is undetermined. Germline CDR1 MNHNY, CDR2 SVGAGI (reference sequence). This CDR3 spans 12 amino acids. The DNA for the CDR3 is TGTGCCAGCAGTGACTCCACAGATACGCAGTATTTT. Translating it yields CASSDSTDTQYF.

This clone was seen a few times. This sequence joins TRBV11-3 and TRBJ2-1; 7 bases map to TRBD2. CDR1 is SGHNT, CDR2 YENEEA, per germline. J was trimmed by 7 bases and V by 4 bases; bases with no gene match: 7. This CDR3 is 14 amino acids long. The CDR3 reads CASSSPGLSNEQFF. The CDR3 nucleotides are TGTGCCAGCAGCTCGCCGGGACTATCAAATGAGCAGTTCTTC. The full variable domain, rest sourced from reference TRBV11-3 and TRBJ2-1, is EAGVVQSPRYKIIEKKQPVAFWCNPISGHNTLYWYLQNLGQGPELLIRYENEEAVDDSQLPKDRFSAERLKGVDSTLKIQPAELGDSAVYLCASSSPGLSNEQFFGPGTRLTVL.

Written as DNA, the CDR3 is TGTGCCAGCTCACCCGACAGCGTCACTAATGAAAAACTGTTTTTT. It encodes CASSPDSVTNEKLFF. The chain recombines TRBV18 with TRBJ1-4, with D possibly TRBD1 on 5 matching bases. CDR1 and CDR2 (germline): KGHSH, LQKENI. V was clipped by 3 bases and J by 2 bases, with 10 bases between them. The CDR3 runs to 15 residues.

This clone was counted a few times. The chain employs TRBV18 and TRBJ1-6; TRBD1 might be the D (6 bases). The CDR3 covers 14 residues. V dropped 4 bases and J dropped 8 bases, with 12 bases sitting between them. The V gene's germline CDR1 is KGHSH and CDR2 LQKENI. The CDR3: CASSRNPGDSPLHF. In DNA form, the CDR3 reads TGTGCCAGCTCACGGAACCCAGGGGATTCACCCCTCCACTTT.

The V call is TRBV18, the J call TRBJ2-3; D remains unclear. Germline CDR1 reads KGHSH; CDR2 reads LQKENI. CDR3 length: 15 residues. The germline V and J ends were trimmed by 2 bases and 2 bases, with 11 bases remaining between them. In DNA, the CDR3 is TGTGCCAGCTCACCAGCAGGCGAAGTCACAGATACGCAGTATTTT. It is translated as CASSPAGEVTDTQYF.

The chain has TRBV2 and TRBJ2-5; D possibly corresponds to TRBD2 (7 bases). Germline CDR1 SNHLY, CDR2 FYNNEI. V gave up 11 bases and J gave up 5 bases, with 21 bases separating them. The CDR3 consists of 14 residues. The CDR3 loop is CAVTGGQPGETQYF. DNA of the CDR3: TGTGCCGTAACGGGGGGCCAACCGGGGGAGACCCAGTACTTC.

V and J are TRBV28 and TRBJ2-7; D gene ambiguous. The ends were cut back, 1 base at V and 3 bases at J, with 16 bases in the middle. This CDR3 has 16 amino acids. Germline CDR1 reads MDHEN; CDR2 reads SYDVKM. The CDR3 spells CASSLSQLDTHYEQYF. Written as DNA, the CDR3 is TGTGCCAGCAGTTTATCCCAACTTGATACCCACTACGAGCAGTACTTC.

In this sample, this clone turned up a few times. The CDR3 spells CASSPGGTGELFF. CDR3 nucleotide sequence: TGTGCCAGCTCACCGGGTGGCACCGGGGAGCTGTTTTTT. The gene calls are TRBV18 and TRBJ2-2; the D is unclear. Between the trimmed V and J ends, which lost 3 bases and 4 bases, there was a span of 6 bases. Germline V gives CDR1 KGHSH, CDR2 LQKENI. There are 13 residues in the CDR3.

The CDR3 nucleotides read TGTGCCAGCAACCCCAGGACAGGGTCGGATAGCACTAATGAAAAACTGTTTTTT. This codes for CASNPRTGSDSTNEKLFF. The chain recombines TRBV28 with TRBJ1-4; 8 nucleotides line up with TRBD1. The V and J ends lost 7 bases and 2 bases, in that order; junction bases with no gene match: 15. Germline V lookup: CDR1 MDHEN, CDR2 SYDVKM. The CDR3 contains 18 residues. The full variable domain, completed using reference TRBV28 and TRBJ1-4, is DVKVTQSSRYLVKRTGEKVFLECVQDMDHENMFWYRQDPGLGLRLIYFSYDVKMKEKGDIPEGYSVSREKKERFSLILESASTNQTSMYLCASNPRTGSDSTNEKLFFGSGTQLSVL.

The CDR3 coding sequence is TGTGCCACGTTAGCGGGAGGGAACCTCTACGAGCAGTACTTC. Translated: CATLAGGNLYEQYF. This sequence joins TRBV10-3 and TRBJ2-7; TRBD2 matches at 11 bases. This CDR3 has 14 residues. CDR1 and CDR2 (germline): ENHRY, SYGVKD. J gave up 3 bases and V 10 bases, and 8 bases lay outside the gene matches.

V and J are TRBV6-1 and TRBJ1-5; 10 bases agree with TRBD1. This CDR3 comprises 15 residues. Germline assignment: CDR1 MNHNS and CDR2 SASEGT. Trimming cost V 9 bases and J 7 bases; bases outside gene matches: 12. Here the CDR3 DNA reads TGTGCCAGTTTGTGGACAGGGGGATTCGGGCAGCCCCAGCATTTT. Residues: CASLWTGGFGQPQHF.

The chain is built from TRBV7-9 and TRBJ1-5, with D tentatively TRBD1 (5 bases). Germline CDR1 and CDR2: SEHNR and FQNEAQ (reference sequence). The CDR3 is 15 amino acids. V was cut by 4 bases and J by 0 bases, with 10 bases left in between. Here the CDR3 DNA reads TGTGCCAGCAGCTACACAGGCCATAGCAATCAGCCCCAGCATTTT. This gives the protein CASSYTGHSNQPQHF. Combining the CDR3 with reference TRBV7-9 and TRBJ1-5 gives the whole variable domain DTGVSQNPRHKITKRGQNVTFRCDPISEHNRLYWYRQTLGQGPEFLTYFQNEAQLEKSRLLSDRFSAERPKGSFSTLEIQRTEQGDSAMYLCASSYTGHSNQPQHFGDGTRLSIL.

This chain uses TRBV29-1 with TRBJ2-7, with 8 bases aligning to TRBD1. The V segment lost 7 bases and the J segment 2 bases; nucleotides outside the gene matches: 4. This CDR3 region has 12 residues. Germline assignment: CDR1 SQVTM and CDR2 ANQGSEA. CDR3 sequence: CSALTGAYEQYF. The CDR3 DNA reads TGCAGCGCCTTGACAGGGGCCTACGAGCAGTACTTC.

This chain connects TRBV19 to TRBJ1-1; maybe TRBD1 (5 bases). The V end was cut by 3 bases, the J end by 4 bases, with 12 bases between. Germline V gives CDR1 LNHDA, CDR2 SQIVND (reference sequence). The CDR3 extends over 14 amino acids. The CDR3 region is CASSIAGKFTEAFF. The CDR3 coding sequence is TGTGCCAGTAGTATCGCAGGGAAGTTCACTGAAGCTTTCTTT.

The chain carries TRBV28 and TRBJ1-2, with D unclear. CDR1 is MDHEN and CDR2 is SYDVKM in the germline V gene. The CDR3 runs 16 residues. The V gene lost 5 bases and the J gene lost 6 bases, with 22 bases spanning the gap. In nucleotides, the CDR3 is TGTGCCAGCAGTCCCCGAGGCGGGCGACCCTCCGATGGCTACACCTTC. Translating gives CASSPRGGRPSDGYTF.

CDR3 DNA: TGTGCCAGCAGCTCAGTCGGGGTTTATTCAGATACGCAGTATTTT. Protein sequence: CASSSVGVYSDTQYF. This chain links TRBV27 with TRBJ2-3; D might be TRBD2 (5 bases). The germline V gene encodes CDR1 MNHEY and CDR2 SMNVEV (reference sequence). CDR3 length: 15 residues. V lost 6 bases and J lost 4, with 17 bases in between.

The chain carries TRBV6-1 and TRBJ2-1, with D unclear. The germline V gene encodes CDR1 MNHNS and CDR2 SASEGT. The CDR3 loop spans 15 amino acids. The germline V and J ends were trimmed by 8 bases and 1 base, with 15 bases remaining between them. The CDR3 nucleotides read TGTGCCAGCGCCGGTCTGGGTGGGTCCTACAATGAGCAGTTCTTC. Translated, it gives CASAGLGGSYNEQFF.

The V call is TRBV6-5, the J call TRBJ2-7; D is possibly TRBD1 or TRBD2 (6 bases each). This CDR3 is built from 14 residues. Germline V gene data show CDR1 as MNHEY and CDR2 as SVGAGI. V was cut by 7 bases and J by 2 bases, with 15 bases left in between. The CDR3 sequence is CASMYGGPPYEQYF. The CDR3 DNA sequence: TGTGCCAGCATGTACGGGGGCCCCCCCTACGAGCAGTACTTC.